Shown below are 4 T cell receptor beta chains from a single sample sequenced in a study of T-cell memory formation after mild COVID-19. Via MiXCR, TCRdb re-called the 5' RACE reads, giving one row per CDR3 protein. The sample lists 450,000 to 650,000 distinct CDR3 sequences, approximately 19% occurring once. Sequencing was performed on PBMCs or a T cell subset sorted from them (not recorded which). The receptors here all came from an adult woman who had mild COVID-19 (a few samples of this study predate the infection). Cell type and time point are not known.

This clonotype was recorded a few times. The gene calls are TRBV6-2 or TRBV6-3 and TRBJ1-1; maybe TRBD1 (5 bases). The CDR3 sequence is 11 residues long. With 6 bases removed from V and 7 bases from J, the gap between germline ends came to 9 bases. Germline CDR1 and CDR2: MNHEY and SVGEGT. Here the CDR3 reads CASSSGGEAFF. The CDR3 nucleotides are TGTGCCAGCAGCTCCGGGGGTGAAGCTTTCTTT.

This clonotype has a handful of counts. V and J are TRBV6-6 and TRBJ2-3; D not resolved. The CDR3 is 13 residues long. Germline V gene lookup returns CDR1 MNHNY and CDR2 SVGAGI (reference sequence). The V end lost 6 bases, the J end lost 4 bases, and 11 bases lay between the germline ends. DNA for the CDR3: TGTGCCAGCAGACTAATGACTTCAGATACGCAGTATTTT. Translated: CASRLMTSDTQYF.

V is TRBV4-3 and J is TRBJ2-2; TRBD2 aligns across 14 bases. V shed 3 bases and J 8 bases; nucleotides not matched to a gene: 2. The germline V gene has CDR1 LGHNA and CDR2 YSLEER. This CDR3 comprises 15 residues. The CDR3: CASSQGTSGRGELFF. Here the CDR3 DNA reads TGCGCCAGCAGCCAGGGGACTAGCGGGAGAGGGGAGCTGTTTTTT.

The J gene is TRBJ1-1, the V gene TRBV7-2, with TRBD1 matching 7 bases. CDR3 length: 15 amino acids. Unmatched junction bases numbered 6, after V lost 1 base and J lost 4 bases. Per the germline V gene, CDR1 is SGHTA and CDR2 is FQGNSA. The CDR3 region has the DNA TGTGCCAGCAGCTTAGATATTACAGGGGTCACTGAAGCTTTCTTT. Residues: CASSLDITGVTEAFF.